A selection of T cell receptor beta chains follows, all from one sample in a study of T cell responses to AZD1222 COVID-19 vaccine. This table comes from immunoSEQ multiplex PCR, and its TCRdb copy is limited to in-frame clones, with some not included. The repertoire includes about 130,000 clones, 88% of them detected once, and 4.5% to 6% sits in the top ten. This specimen was peripheral blood, taken on day 0 of AZD1222 vaccination. Source of these receptors: an adult in good health. Both conserved end residues are part of each CDR3.

v_gene	len	CDR3aa
TRBV9	15	CASSVGLAPGYEQYF
TRBV12-5	11	CASAGGTEAFF
TRBV12-3/TRBV12-4	12	CASTPSGTEAFF
TRBV2	13	CASIRTGKAEAFF
TRBV7-8	16	CASSPRGAGGTDTQYF
TRBV6-5	12	CASRSQAGKQFF
TRBV9	14	CASSVGPTNEKLFF
TRBV30	13	CAWRSPQVYEQYF
TRBV11-3	15	CASTPLGTGQETQYF
TRBV11-2	14	CASSFSGVGTEAFF
TRBV4-3	18	CASSRQRPGQGGSYEQYF
TRBV6-1	13	CASSEWGAQPQHF
TRBV7-7	13	CASSVGNTGELFF
TRBV20-1	11	CSARDSYEQYF
TRBV19	15	CASSRPRDEYYGYTF
TRBV9	15	CASSVEMSSGNTIYF
TRBV19	13	CASSPLYYNEQFF
TRBV5-4	14	CASSLGEVNYGYTF
TRBV5-1	15	CASSLAAERNTEAFF
TRBV4-1	15	CASSHPGQGAGEQYF
TRBV28	14	CASSLAAGNEKLFF
TRBV11-3	14	CASSSGLAYNEQFF
TRBV15	14	CATSQGSYGNTIYF
TRBV25-1	14	CASSTTRGLYGYTF
TRBV7-8	15	CASTLGAGVTYEQYF
TRBV28	15	CASSFERGVFYEQYF
TRBV29-1	15	CSVERTGGPGNTIYF
TRBV3-1/TRBV3-2	14	CASSQAGQNNEQFF
TRBV9	13	CASSPRLGETQYF
TRBV7-8	14	CASSRAGGPGELFF
TRBV6-5	12	CASKDPDNEQFF
TRBV28	12	CASTLQGNEQFF
TRBV13	16	CASSPPEGGSLIGYTF
TRBV5-1	15	CASKGGDSLNSPLHF
TRBV18	13	CASSHDSNQPQHF
TRBV5-5	15	CASSSGTGKGQPQHF
TRBV7-9	19	CASSIGRLAGGTSHNEQFF
TRBV12-3/TRBV12-4	11	CASSFRNTQYF
TRBV7-2	15	CASTRQGAGTGELFF
TRBV7-2	14	CASSTGGGSSGYTF
TRBV2	15	CASSEGLGALYGYTF
TRBV30	13	CAWSEGLSQPQHF
TRBV14	16	CASSQEPQGWVEKLFF
TRBV19	14	CASSILGGYEKLFF
TRBV7-2	13	CASSPAVNTEAFF
TRBV11-3	16	CASSPGLAGGLDTQYF
TRBV13	14	CASSSPENNSPLHF
TRBV6-5	16	CASSYVHGPANEKLFF
TRBV27	15	CASSLALTGDTEAFF
TRBV28	13	CASSSRGNQPQHF
TRBV4-1	17	CASSQDDRGGHSNEQFF
TRBV5-1	15	CASSLGGGETDTQYF
TRBV27	12	CASSSRRREAFF